A single sample is the source of the 21 T cell receptor beta chains below, sequenced in a study of blood T cell repertoires in COVID-19. Method: immunoSEQ multiplex PCR; TCRdb's copy keeps in-frame clones and lacks some. The table shows under 200,000 clones, with 79% occurring only once. The sequencing input was PBMCs or T cells enriched from blood (not recorded which). These receptors were taken from a woman in her seventies in a cohort exposed to, infected with or recovered from COVID-19 (not recorded which).

The rearrangement joins TRBV11-2 to TRBJ1-5; 10 positions agree with TRBD1. The junction had 5 bases not matched to a gene; V was cut back by 4 bases and J by 5 bases. CDR3 length equals 15 residues. Germline CDR1 and CDR2: SGHAT and FQNNGV. The chain's CDR3 is CASSSDRGRDQPQHF. CDR3 nucleotide sequence: TGTGCCAGCAGCTCGGACAGGGGGAGAGATCAGCCCCAGCATTTT.

The chain has TRBV10-3 and TRBJ1-4, with D possibly being TRBD1 (5 bases). Trimming cost V 10 bases and J 0 bases, with 18 bases left between them. CDR1 ENHRY and CDR2 SYGVKD come from the germline V gene. The CDR3 runs to 16 residues. The CDR3 coding sequence is TGTGCCAGCCGGGTCGGGACTTGGGCAACTAATGAAAAACTGTTTTTT. This gives the protein CASRVGTWATNEKLFF.

This rearrangement joins TRBV19 to TRBJ2-5; D perhaps matches TRBD1 (6 bases). CDR1 LNHDA and CDR2 SQIVND come from the germline V gene (reference sequence). This CDR3 has 14 residues. V gave up 6 bases and J gave up 2 bases, with 13 bases separating them. The CDR3 DNA is TGTGCCAGTAGGAACAGGGCGCTACAAGAGACCCAGTACTTC. Protein sequence: CASRNRALQETQYF.

The chain employs TRBV5-4 and TRBJ1-4; perhaps TRBD1 as D (5 bases). Looked up from germline, CDR1 is SGHNT and CDR2 is YYREEE (reference sequence). The V end was cut by 4 bases, the J end by 8 bases, with 15 bases between. There are 14 residues in the CDR3. The CDR3 spells CASSPDTKGEKLFF. CDR3 DNA sequence: TGTGCCAGCAGCCCGGACACCAAGGGGGAAAAACTGTTTTTT.

The rearrangement joins TRBV7-8 to TRBJ1-4; a possible D gene is TRBD1 (5 bases). V lost 5 bases and J lost 4, with 17 bases in between. Looked up from germline, CDR1 is SGHVS and CDR2 is FQNEAQ. The CDR3 is 16 residues long. CDR3 nucleotides: TGTGCCAGCAGCCCGGGGGGACGGGGAAATAATGAAAAACTGTTTTTT. This translates into CASSPGGRGNNEKLFF.

The chain links TRBV6-1 to TRBJ2-2; perhaps TRBD1 as D (6 bases). The germline V and J ends were trimmed by 1 base and 3 bases, with 12 bases remaining between them. The CDR3 extends over 16 amino acids. Looked up from germline, CDR1 is MNHNS and CDR2 is SASEGT. In DNA, the CDR3 is TGTGCCAGCAGTGAAGGGAAGGGGGATGACACCGGGGAGCTGTTTTTT. Translating it yields CASSEGKGDDTGELFF.

The V call is TRBV3-1 (or the pseudogene TRBV3-2), the J call TRBJ2-7, with TRBD2 matching over 7 bases. Trimming cost V 1 base and J 6 bases; bases outside gene matches: 6. Per the germline V gene, CDR1 is LGHDT and CDR2 is YNNKEL (reference sequence). The CDR3 totals 14 residues. The CDR3 region has the DNA TGTGCCAGCAGCCAAGGGGTTACGGGGGGCGAGCAGTACTTC. Its translation: CASSQGVTGGEQYF.

The CDR3 coding sequence is TGTGCCAGCAGTCCCATCGGTGGGGGGGCCCCCGGGGAGCTGTTTTTT. It translates to CASSPIGGGAPGELFF. This chain links TRBV28 with TRBJ2-2, with D possibly TRBD2 on 7 matching bases. Germline V CDR1 and CDR2: MDHEN, SYDVKM. V lost 5 bases to trimming and J lost 6 bases, with 19 bases between them. This CDR3 is built from 16 residues.

The J gene is TRBJ1-1, the V gene TRBV7-2, with D uncertain. CDR3 length: 14 residues. V lost 5 bases to trimming and J lost 1 base, with 11 bases between them. Germline V gives CDR1 SGHTA, CDR2 FQGNSA. The CDR3 is CASSPWSKNTEAFF. CDR3 coding DNA: TGTGCCAGCAGCCCATGGAGCAAGAACACTGAAGCTTTCTTT.

This clone was detected a few times. The rearrangement links TRBV7-8 to TRBJ2-3, with TRBD2 matching over 13 bases. The junction had 5 bases not matched to a gene; V was cut back by 4 bases and J by 4 bases. This CDR3 region has 16 residues. CDR1 and CDR2 from the germline V gene are SGHVS and FQNEAQ. As DNA, the CDR3 is TGTGCCAGCAGCTCCCGACTAGCGGGAGGACCAGATACGCAGTATTTT. The encoded protein is CASSSRLAGGPDTQYF.

The chain is built from TRBV7-2 and TRBJ2-3; 9 bases line up with TRBD2. The CDR3 is made up of 15 amino acids. The germline V gene encodes CDR1 SGHTA and CDR2 FQGNSA. J was trimmed by 1 base and V by 1 base; bases with no gene match: 0. The DNA of the CDR3 is TGTGCCAGCAGCTTAGGACTAGCGGGCACAGATACGCAGTATTTT. Amino acids: CASSLGLAGTDTQYF.

The rearrangement links TRBV7-9 to TRBJ1-3; the D gene is possibly TRBD1 (6 bases). The CDR3 has 15 residues. Germline V gives CDR1 SEHNR, CDR2 FQNEAQ (reference sequence). V was pared by 5 bases and J by 8 bases, with 19 bases between. CDR3 amino acids: CASSPHRAREHTIYF. CDR3 DNA sequence: TGTGCCAGCAGCCCGCACAGGGCTCGTGAGCACACCATATATTTT.

This clone was counted a single time. The chain uses TRBV20-1 and TRBJ1-1; D remains ambiguous. The germline V gene encodes CDR1 DFQATT and CDR2 SNEGSKA (reference sequence). The V and J ends lost 3 bases and 1 base respectively, with 3 bases between them. This CDR3 has 11 amino acids. CDR3 DNA sequence: TGCAGTGCTAGTCAGAACACTGAAGCTTTCTTT. It specifies CSASQNTEAFF.

The chain employs TRBV7-3 and TRBJ1-1; D call uncertain. The CDR3 contains 15 residues. V was cut by 1 base and J by 4 bases, with 13 bases left in between. Germline loops: CDR1 SGHTA, CDR2 FQGTGA. CDR3: CASSLNPGSVTEAFF. The CDR3 nucleotides are TGTGCCAGCAGCTTAAATCCGGGGAGCGTCACTGAAGCTTTCTTT.

The rearrangement uses TRBV19 and TRBJ2-7, with 8 positions matching TRBD1. Trimming cost V 4 bases and J 3 bases; bases outside gene matches: 5. The CDR3 totals 14 residues. Per germline, CDR1 LNHDA and CDR2 SQIVND (reference sequence). Here the CDR3 reads CASSTRGQDYEQYF. The CDR3 DNA follows: TGTGCCAGTAGTACCAGGGGACAGGACTACGAGCAGTACTTC.

J is TRBJ2-7 and V is TRBV3-1 (or the pseudogene TRBV3-2), with 8 bases fitting TRBD2. The trim removed 4 bases at V and 4 bases at J, leaving 12 bases unmatched. The CDR3 has 16 residues. CDR1 is LGHDT and CDR2 is YNNKEL in the germline V gene (reference sequence). CDR3 in amino acids: CASSLTLGGALYEQYF. DNA of the CDR3: TGTGCCAGCAGCCTAACCCTCGGGGGGGCCTTATACGAGCAGTACTTC.

The rearrangement joins TRBV11-3 to TRBJ2-1; TRBD2 agrees at 13 bases. The CDR3 is 17 residues long. J gave up 6 bases and V 4 bases, and 9 bases lay outside the gene matches. Germline V lookup: CDR1 SGHNT, CDR2 YENEEA. CDR3 sequence: CASSSMSGTSGTNEQFF. In DNA form, the CDR3 reads TGTGCCAGCAGCTCCATGTCCGGGACTAGCGGGACCAATGAGCAGTTCTTC.

V is TRBV2 and J is TRBJ1-2; D perhaps matches TRBD1 (6 bases). The CDR3 runs to 13 residues. Germline CDR1 SNHLY, CDR2 FYNNEI. Trimming removed 7 bases from V and 6 bases from J, with 15 bases in between. The CDR3 DNA reads as TGTGCCAGCAACGAGGGGGTAAGGGATGGCTACACCTTC. It specifies CASNEGVRDGYTF.

This chain links TRBV5-1 with TRBJ1-2, with 7 bases matching TRBD1. CDR1 is SGHRS and CDR2 is YFSETQ in the germline V gene. This CDR3 region has 15 residues. The ends lost 2 bases at V and 6 bases at J; junction bases unmatched: 10. CDR3 sequence: CASSFTSTGDDGYTF. The CDR3, as DNA: TGCGCCAGCAGCTTCACGTCAACAGGGGATGATGGCTACACCTTC.

The chain links TRBV19 to TRBJ2-2; possible D gene TRBD1, 6 bases. V was trimmed by 7 bases and J by 1 base, leaving 10 bases between them. The CDR3 has 14 amino acids. Germline assignment: CDR1 LNHDA and CDR2 SQIVND (reference sequence). CDR3: CASKRQVNTGELFF. The CDR3 bases are TGTGCCAGTAAGCGACAGGTGAACACCGGGGAGCTGTTTTTT.

The chain uses TRBV5-1 and TRBJ1-1, with D unresolved. The CDR3 is 14 residues long. Germline loops: CDR1 SGHRS, CDR2 YFSETQ. V was pared by 5 bases and J by 3 bases, with 14 bases between. The CDR3 spells CASSNGELDTEAFF. The CDR3 nucleotides read TGCGCCAGCAGTAACGGGGAATTGGACACTGAAGCTTTCTTT. The full variable domain, with the rest looked up from reference TRBV5-1 and TRBJ1-1, is KAGVTQTPRYLIKTRGQQVTLSCSPISGHRSVSWYQQTPGQGLQFLFEYFSETQRNKGNFPGRFSGRQFSNSRSEMNVSTLELGDSALYLCASSNGELDTEAFFGQGTRLTVV.